This is a list of T cell receptor beta chains from one sample in a study of blood T cell repertoires in COVID-19. Assay: immunoSEQ multiplex PCR; the TCRdb copy retains only in-frame clones and omits some. The data contain almost 400,000 clones, about 90% of them singletons. Sequenced sample: peripheral blood. All receptors derive from an older woman with COVID-19, enrolled during active disease. Both conserved end residues are part of each CDR3. The D gene is left open where the match is weak. Expanded clones get a size class; other rows say once, few or many, or leave the size out.

clone size: -
J gene: TRBJ1-1
D gene: -
V gene: TRBV24-1
CDR3 DNA: TGTGCCACCAGTGATTCAAGGAGTCCCACTGAAGCTTTCTTT
CDR3 protein: CATSDSRSPTEAFF

clone size: -
J gene: TRBJ1-2
D gene: -
V gene: TRBV20-1
CDR3 DNA: TGCAGTGCTAGTCAAGGAGAAAACTATGGCTACACCTTC
CDR3 protein: CSASQGENYGYTF

clone size: -
J gene: TRBJ1-1
D gene: TRBD1
V gene: TRBV4-1
CDR3 DNA: TGCGCCAGCAGCCCGAGGGACAGGGTGAACACTGAAGCTTTCTTT
CDR3 protein: CASSPRDRVNTEAFF

clone size: -
J gene: TRBJ2-3
D gene: -
V gene: TRBV6-5
CDR3 DNA: TGTGCCAGCAGTCGGTTCGGGACACTCACAGATACGCAGTATTTT
CDR3 protein: CASSRFGTLTDTQYF

clone size: -
J gene: TRBJ1-2
D gene: TRBD1
V gene: TRBV7-6
CDR3 DNA: TGTGCCAGCAGCCCGGGGCAGGGGGTCTATGGCTACACCTTC
CDR3 protein: CASSPGQGVYGYTF

clone size: -
J gene: TRBJ1-2
D gene: -
V gene: TRBV19
CDR3 DNA: TGTGCCAGTAGTATAGATGGACGGGGAAACTATGGCTACACCTTC
CDR3 protein: CASSIDGRGNYGYTF

clone size: -
J gene: TRBJ1-1
D gene: -
V gene: TRBV5-1
CDR3 DNA: TGCGCCAGCAGCAGGATACACGGTCGGGACACTGAAGCTTTCTTT
CDR3 protein: CASSRIHGRDTEAFF

clone size: -
J gene: TRBJ2-7
D gene: TRBD1
V gene: TRBV6-5
CDR3 DNA: TGTGCCAGCAGTCGTCGATCCGGGACAGGGGGCGAGCAGTACTTC
CDR3 protein: CASSRRSGTGGEQYF

clone size: -
J gene: TRBJ2-6
D gene: -
V gene: TRBV11-3
CDR3 DNA: TGTGCCAGCAGCCCGAGGGGGTTAACTGGGGCCAACGTCCTGACTTTC
CDR3 protein: CASSPRGLTGANVLTF

clone size: -
J gene: TRBJ2-2
D gene: TRBD1
V gene: TRBV24-1
CDR3 DNA: TGTGCCACCAGTGATCGGACAGGAACGAACACCGGGGAGCTGTTTTTT
CDR3 protein: CATSDRTGTNTGELFF

clone size: -
J gene: TRBJ2-3
D gene: -
V gene: TRBV12-3/TRBV12-4
CDR3 DNA: TGTGCCAGCAGTTGGCAGAGCACAGATACGCAGTATTTT
CDR3 protein: CASSWQSTDTQYF

clone size: -
J gene: TRBJ1-4
D gene: -
V gene: TRBV11-2
CDR3 DNA: TGTGCCAGCAGTCCCTGGGGGGAGATTGAAAAACTGTTTTTT
CDR3 protein: CASSPWGEIEKLFF

clone size: -
J gene: TRBJ1-6
D gene: TRBD1
V gene: TRBV6-5
CDR3 DNA: TGTGCCAGCACTACAGGGGTGGATTCACCCCTCCACTTT
CDR3 protein: CASTTGVDSPLHF

clone size: -
J gene: TRBJ2-1
D gene: TRBD1
V gene: TRBV18
CDR3 DNA: TGTGCCAGCTCACCACCGGGACAGGTCAGTAATGAGCAGTTCTTC
CDR3 protein: CASSPPGQVSNEQFF

clone size: -
J gene: TRBJ1-5
D gene: -
V gene: TRBV6-4
CDR3 DNA: TGTGCCAGCAGTACAGAGATCAATCAGCCCCAGCATTTT
CDR3 protein: CASSTEINQPQHF

clone size: once
J gene: TRBJ1-2
D gene: -
V gene: TRBV29-1
CDR3 DNA: TGCAGCGCCGCCCCGACAGATCTGGACTATGGCTACACCTTC
CDR3 protein: CSAAPTDLDYGYTF

clone size: -
J gene: TRBJ1-6
D gene: TRBD1
V gene: TRBV7-9
CDR3 DNA: TGTGCCAGCAGCCCAGTAGGGGGCGGCTCACCCCTCCACTTT
CDR3 protein: CASSPVGGGSPLHF

clone size: -
J gene: TRBJ2-7
D gene: TRBD1
V gene: TRBV6-4
CDR3 DNA: TGTGCCAGCAGTGAGGGGCCAGGGGGAACCTACGAGCAGTACTTC
CDR3 protein: CASSEGPGGTYEQYF

clone size: -
J gene: TRBJ1-5
D gene: -
V gene: TRBV4-2
CDR3 DNA: TGTGCCAGCAGCCAAGATAGGGAGGGAAGGAGCAATCAGCCCCAGCATTTT
CDR3 protein: CASSQDREGRSNQPQHF

clone size: once
J gene: TRBJ1-3
D gene: -
V gene: TRBV5-1
CDR3 DNA: TGCGCCAGCAGTCCCGGCTCTGGAAACACCATATATTTT
CDR3 protein: CASSPGSGNTIYF

clone size: -
J gene: TRBJ1-1
D gene: TRBD1
V gene: TRBV19
CDR3 DNA: TGTGCCAGTAGTAGACGACAGGGTTGGACTGAAGCTTTCTTT
CDR3 protein: CASSRRQGWTEAFF

clone size: -
J gene: TRBJ1-1
D gene: -
V gene: TRBV6-5
CDR3 DNA: TGTGCCAGCAGTTACACCACACGGGAGACAGAGGTAGCTTTCTTT
CDR3 protein: CASSYTTRETEVAFF

clone size: once
J gene: TRBJ2-7
D gene: TRBD1
V gene: TRBV24-1
CDR3 DNA: TGTGCCACCAGTGATTTACTGACGGACAGGGACTACGAGCAGTACTTC
CDR3 protein: CATSDLLTDRDYEQYF

clone size: -
J gene: TRBJ2-3
D gene: -
V gene: TRBV5-4
CDR3 DNA: TGTGCCAGCAGCTTGCAAAGCCCCACAGATACGCAGTATTTT
CDR3 protein: CASSLQSPTDTQYF

clone size: -
J gene: TRBJ2-3
D gene: TRBD1
V gene: TRBV7-3
CDR3 DNA: TGTGCCAGCAGCCTTCTTGGACAGGGGGGAACAGATACGCAGTATTTT
CDR3 protein: CASSLLGQGGTDTQYF

clone size: -
J gene: TRBJ2-1
D gene: -
V gene: TRBV4-1
CDR3 DNA: TGCGCCAGCAGCCAAGGGCAGCAGGGATACAATGAGCAGTTCTTC
CDR3 protein: CASSQGQQGYNEQFF

clone size: once
J gene: TRBJ1-2
D gene: -
V gene: TRBV3-1/TRBV3-2
CDR3 DNA: TGTGCCAGCAGCCAAGGACACTCTAACTATGGCTACACCTTC
CDR3 protein: CASSQGHSNYGYTF

clone size: -
J gene: TRBJ2-7
D gene: TRBD1
V gene: TRBV5-4
CDR3 DNA: TGTGCCAGCAGCTTGGAAGGACAGGGGTCCAACGAGCAGTACTTC
CDR3 protein: CASSLEGQGSNEQYF

clone size: -
J gene: TRBJ2-7
D gene: -
V gene: TRBV9
CDR3 DNA: TGTGCCAGCAGCTCCCGCCCTGAGCCCTCCTACGAGCAGTACTTC
CDR3 protein: CASSSRPEPSYEQYF

clone size: few
J gene: TRBJ1-6
D gene: -
V gene: TRBV2
CDR3 DNA: TGTGCCAGCCGGCTCGGGACTTTTAGCTCCTATAATTCACCCCTCCACTTT
CDR3 protein: CASRLGTFSSYNSPLHF